This T cell receptor (beta chain) was recorded in a study of beta chain features in type 1 diabetes. Study-wide results and limits: Moderate but significant shortening of TCRB CDR3s was recorded in all four CD4+ subsets from Type 1 diabetes patients.

As for this clone: Antigen: not known.

CDR1 is SGHRS and CDR2 is YFSETQ in the germline V gene. The CDR3 is 14 residues long. Trimming at V came to 3 bases and at J to 4 bases, leaving 3 bases not matched to a gene. Expressed TCRB transcripts were sequenced because the entire RNA isolate underwent reverse transcription. Only in-frame clones appear in the TCRdb table, and some are missing; sequencing was by immunoSEQ multiplex PCR. The table shows 250,000 to 400,000 clones, with 11% to 15% occurring only once. Material: central memory CD4+ T cells from blood. The chain joins TRBV5-1 to TRBJ1-1, with 10 positions matching TRBD1. This sequence originates from a man in his thirties or forties in good health. The CDR3 sequence is CASSWTGGGTEAFF. As DNA, the CDR3 is TGCGCCAGCAGCTGGACAGGGGGTGGCACTGAAGCTTTCTTT.